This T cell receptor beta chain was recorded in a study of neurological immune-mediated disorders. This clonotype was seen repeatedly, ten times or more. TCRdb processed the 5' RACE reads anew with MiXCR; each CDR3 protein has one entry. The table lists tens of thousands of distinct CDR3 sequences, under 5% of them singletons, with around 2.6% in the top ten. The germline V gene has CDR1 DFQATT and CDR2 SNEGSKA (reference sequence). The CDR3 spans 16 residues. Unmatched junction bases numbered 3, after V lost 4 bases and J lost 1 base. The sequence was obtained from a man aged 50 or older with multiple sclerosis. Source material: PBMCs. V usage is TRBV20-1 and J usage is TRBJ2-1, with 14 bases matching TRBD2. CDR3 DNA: TGCAGTGCTACCCGACTAGCGGGGGGGTCCTACAATGAGCAGTTCTTC. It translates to CSATRLAGGSYNEQFF.